This TCR beta chain comes out of a study of blood T cell repertoires in COVID-19. Background on the study: Acute and convalescent COVID-19 specimens originated in the United States, Italy and Spain. T cells, B-cell-depleted T cells, or PBMCs provided the cDNA or gDNA that served as material.

The CDR3 spans 15 residues. The ends were cut back, 3 bases at V and 4 bases at J, with 18 bases in the middle. Germline CDR1 and CDR2: DFQATT and SNEGSKA (reference sequence). Original data processing: It was from reference gene primer amplification that nucleated cell counts were estimated. Profiling relied on immunoSEQ multiplex PCR, and the TCRdb table lists in-frame clones only, not all of them. V and J calls and clone size follow that table, whereas D and trimming were derived from the DNA. The sample includes 300,000 to 350,000 clones, around nine tenths of them seen just once. This TCR was sampled from a woman younger than 35 who had recovered from COVID-19. The source material was peripheral blood. The chain uses TRBV20-1 and TRBJ1-2; D remains ambiguous. CDR3 residues: CSASGGVRGSYGYTF. The CDR3 nucleotides read TGCAGTGCTAGTGGTGGCGTTCGGGGATCCTATGGCTACACCTTC.